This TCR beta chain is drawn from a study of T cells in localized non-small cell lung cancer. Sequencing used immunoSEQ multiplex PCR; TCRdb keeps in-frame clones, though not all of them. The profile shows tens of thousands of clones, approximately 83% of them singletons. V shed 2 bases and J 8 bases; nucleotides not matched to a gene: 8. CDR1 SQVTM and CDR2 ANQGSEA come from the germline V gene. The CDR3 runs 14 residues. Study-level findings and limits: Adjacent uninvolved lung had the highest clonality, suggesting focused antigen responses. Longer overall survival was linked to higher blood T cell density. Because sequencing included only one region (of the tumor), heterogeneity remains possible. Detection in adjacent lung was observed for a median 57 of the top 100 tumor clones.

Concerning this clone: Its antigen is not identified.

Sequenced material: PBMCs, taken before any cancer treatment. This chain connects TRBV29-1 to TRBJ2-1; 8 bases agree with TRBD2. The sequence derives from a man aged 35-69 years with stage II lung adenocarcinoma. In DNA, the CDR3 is TGCAGCGTTGAATCCAGCGGGAGAGGGGATGAGCAGTTCTTC. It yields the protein CSVESSGRGDEQFF.